This TCR beta chain emerged from a study of blood T cell repertoires in COVID-19 (dated by TCRdb to about 2020). In the study overall: Collaborator samples came from the United States, Italy and Spain and covered acute and convalescent phases of COVID-19. Samples came from the ongoing ImmuneRACE study (first 160 participants) plus 1,254 subjects from 6 global collaborators. The prospective study material was composed of cDNA or gDNA derived from T cells, B-cell-depleted T cells, or PBMCs. The dataset comprised deeply sampled blood TCRbeta repertoires from subjects exposed to, actively infected with, or recovered from COVID-19. Where available, HLA class I and class II types were taken from metadata supplied by the sample provider and were not determined by assay-based typing. Sample metadata almost always included a de-identified subject ID, COVID-19 status, age in years and sex. The repertoires were released in a freely available public database meant as a resource for research on the immune response to SARS-CoV-2. General findings and caveats noted by the study authors: How much clinical and demographic metadata was included differed by source and by participant, and the metadata was provided uncurated.

For this clone: This clone's antigen is unknown. No base qualities exist here, and no much larger clone lies one base off it.

TCRbeta CDR3 regions were amplified from genomic DNA by means of the immunoSEQ Assay, a bias-controlled multiplex PCR. For the original study's pipeline: Nucleated cell counts per sample were estimated from amplification of reference gene primers within the assay. To quantify the absolute abundance of each unique TCRbeta CDR3 rearrangement, sequence reads were collapsed and filtered. For each sample, productive Simpson clonality was calculated as the square root of Simpson's diversity index across productive rearrangements. TCRdb retrieved this table from immuneACCESS and kept in-frame rearrangements only. Not all clones are present; in checked studies, unresolved V genes account for under half, and no reason is known for the remainder. D and trimming were read from the DNA, whereas the V and J calls and clone size are those reported in that table. In all, the sample holds roughly 500,000 clones, and approximately 85% of those were seen once. 3% to 3.5% of the sample is taken by the ten largest.

V trim: 3 bases; J trim: 7 bases; unmatched bases: 4. Per the germline V gene (reference sequence), SEHNR is the CDR1 and FQNEAQ is the CDR2. The CDR3 has 14 amino acids, counting the end cysteine and phenylalanine. The DNA shown is the 42-base CDR3, in frame from base 1. The collaborating institutions used their own protocols to collect whole blood in K2EDTA tubes. For TCRbeta analysis, collaborator samples were shipped as frozen whole blood, as isolated PBMCs, or as DNA extracted from either sample type. The sample consisted of peripheral blood. This sequence was found in a human donor in a cohort sampled during active COVID-19. The chain joins TRBV7-9 to TRBJ2-1, with 9 central nucleotides matching TRBD1. The nucleotide sequence reads as follows: TGTGCCAGCAGCTTGGGACAGGGACGAAATGAGCAGTTCTTC. Translated, it gives CASSLGQGRNEQFF.